This T cell receptor (beta chain) stems from a study of cytomegalovirus exposure and HLA in healthy donors. Germline V gene lookup returns CDR1 MNHEY and CDR2 SVGAGI. With V trimmed by 7 bases and J by 2 bases, 10 bases remained unmatched. The CDR3 sequence is 15 residues long. PCR employed 60 Vbeta and 13 Jbeta primers. Using immunoSEQ multiplex PCR, the repertoire was profiled, and TCRdb retains in-frame clones only, with some absent. The sample includes approximately 150,000 clones, more than 60% of them seen just once. The chain has TRBV6-5 and TRBJ2-5, with 7 positions matching TRBD2. This TCR derives from a man in his thirties or forties in good health and CMV-seropositive. Sequenced: PBMCs. The CDR3 DNA sequence: TGTGCCAGCAAAAGGGTGGCGGGGGATCAAGAGACCCAGTACTTC. Residues: CASKRVAGDQETQYF.